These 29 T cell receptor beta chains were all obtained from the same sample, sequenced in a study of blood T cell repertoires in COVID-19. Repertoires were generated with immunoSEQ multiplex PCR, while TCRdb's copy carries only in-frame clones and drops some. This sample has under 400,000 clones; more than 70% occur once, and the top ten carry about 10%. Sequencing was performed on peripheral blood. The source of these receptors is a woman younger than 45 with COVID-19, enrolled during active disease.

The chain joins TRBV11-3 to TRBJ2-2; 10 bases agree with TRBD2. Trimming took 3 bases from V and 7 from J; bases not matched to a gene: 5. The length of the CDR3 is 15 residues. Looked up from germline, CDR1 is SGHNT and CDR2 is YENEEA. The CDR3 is CASSLMLAGVGELFF. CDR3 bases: TGTGCCAGCAGCTTGATGCTAGCGGGAGTCGGGGAGCTGTTTTTT.

CDR3 nucleotides: TGTGCCAGCAGCCTATGGGGGGGGAACACTGAAGCTTTCTTT. Protein: CASSLWGGNTEAFF. The rearrangement uses TRBV11-2 and TRBJ1-1, with D maybe TRBD1 (5 bases). Germline-derived CDR1 and CDR2 are SGHAT and FQNNGV. CDR3 length: 14 residues. Trimming stripped 5 bases from V and 1 base from J, with 11 bases between.

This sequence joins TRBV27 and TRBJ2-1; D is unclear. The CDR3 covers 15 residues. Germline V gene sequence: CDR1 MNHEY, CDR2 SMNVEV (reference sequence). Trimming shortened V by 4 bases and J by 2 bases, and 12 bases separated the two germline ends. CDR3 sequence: CASSYGLAAYNEQFF. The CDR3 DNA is TGTGCCAGCAGTTATGGTCTGGCGGCCTACAATGAGCAGTTCTTC.

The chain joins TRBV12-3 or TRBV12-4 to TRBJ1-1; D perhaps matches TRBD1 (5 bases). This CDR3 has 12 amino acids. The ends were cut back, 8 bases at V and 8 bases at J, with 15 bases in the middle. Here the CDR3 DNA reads TGTGCCAGCGCAATAGGGGAGGCGGAAGCTTTCTTT. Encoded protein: CASAIGEAEAFF.

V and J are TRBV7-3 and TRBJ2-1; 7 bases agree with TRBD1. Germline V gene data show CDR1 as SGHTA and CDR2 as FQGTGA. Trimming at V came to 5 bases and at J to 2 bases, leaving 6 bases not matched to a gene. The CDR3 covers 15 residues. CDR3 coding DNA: TGTGCCAGCAGCACGGGGACAGCTACCTACAATGAGCAGTTCTTC. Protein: CASSTGTATYNEQFF. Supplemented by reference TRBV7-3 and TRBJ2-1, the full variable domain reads GAGVSQTPSNKVTEKGKYVELRCDPISGHTALYWYRQSLGQGPEFLIYFQGTGAADDSGLPNDRFFAVRPEGSVSTLKIQRTERGDSAVYLCASSTGTATYNEQFFGPGTRLTVL.

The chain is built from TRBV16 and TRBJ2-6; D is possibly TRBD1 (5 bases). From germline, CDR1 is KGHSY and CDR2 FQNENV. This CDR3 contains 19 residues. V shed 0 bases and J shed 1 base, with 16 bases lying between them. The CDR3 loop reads CASSQSMAGPWSGANVLTF. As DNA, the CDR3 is TGTGCCAGCAGCCAATCGATGGCAGGGCCCTGGTCTGGGGCCAACGTCCTGACTTTC.

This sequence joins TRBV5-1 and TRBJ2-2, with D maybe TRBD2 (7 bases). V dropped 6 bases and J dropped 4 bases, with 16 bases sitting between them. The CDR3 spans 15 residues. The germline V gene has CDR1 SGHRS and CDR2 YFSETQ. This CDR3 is CASTGGGRVTGELFF. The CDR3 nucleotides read TGCGCCAGCACCGGGGGCGGGAGAGTCACCGGGGAGCTGTTTTTT.

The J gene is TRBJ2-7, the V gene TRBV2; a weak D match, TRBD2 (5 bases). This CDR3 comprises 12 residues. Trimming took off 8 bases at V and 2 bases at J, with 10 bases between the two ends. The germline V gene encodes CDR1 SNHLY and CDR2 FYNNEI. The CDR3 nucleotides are TGTGCCAGCGGAGGCACCGCCTACGAGCAGTACTTC. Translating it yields CASGGTAYEQYF. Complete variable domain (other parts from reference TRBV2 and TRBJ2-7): EPEVTQTPSHQVTQMGQEVILRCVPISNHLYFYWYRQILGQKVEFLVSFYNNEISEKSEIFDDQFSVERPDGSNFTLKIRSTKLEDSAMYFCASGGTAYEQYFGPGTRLTVT.

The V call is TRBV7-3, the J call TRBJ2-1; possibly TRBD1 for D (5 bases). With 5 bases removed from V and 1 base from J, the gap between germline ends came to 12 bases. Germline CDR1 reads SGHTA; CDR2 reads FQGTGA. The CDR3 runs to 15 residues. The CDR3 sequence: CASSARGGSYNEQFF. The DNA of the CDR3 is TGTGCCAGCAGCGCAAGGGGCGGTTCCTACAATGAGCAGTTCTTC.

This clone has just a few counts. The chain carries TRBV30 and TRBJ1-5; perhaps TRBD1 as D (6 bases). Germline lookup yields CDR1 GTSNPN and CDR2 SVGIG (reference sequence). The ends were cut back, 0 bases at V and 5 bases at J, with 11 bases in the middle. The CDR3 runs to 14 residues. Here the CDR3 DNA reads TGTGCCTGGAGTGTAAACAGGGAAGATCAGCCCCAGCATTTT. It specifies CAWSVNREDQPQHF.

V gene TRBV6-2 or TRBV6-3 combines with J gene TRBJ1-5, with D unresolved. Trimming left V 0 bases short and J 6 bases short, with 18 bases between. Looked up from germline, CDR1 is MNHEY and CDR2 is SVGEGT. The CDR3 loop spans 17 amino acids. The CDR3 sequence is CASSYSLGSTFGQPQHF. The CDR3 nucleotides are TGTGCCAGCAGTTACTCCCTCGGGTCTACCTTTGGTCAGCCCCAGCATTTT.

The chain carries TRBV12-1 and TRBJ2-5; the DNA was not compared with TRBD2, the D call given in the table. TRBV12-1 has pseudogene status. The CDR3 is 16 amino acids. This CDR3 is CASSVGTSGGRETQYF. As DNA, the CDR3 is TGTGCCAGCAGCGTCGGGACTAGCGGAGGGAGGGAGACCCAGTACTTC.

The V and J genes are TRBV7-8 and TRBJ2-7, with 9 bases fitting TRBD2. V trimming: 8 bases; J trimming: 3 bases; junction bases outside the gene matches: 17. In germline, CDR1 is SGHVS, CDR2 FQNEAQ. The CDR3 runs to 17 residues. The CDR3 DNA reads TGTGCCAGCGGCCCACTGAAACGGAGGACTAGCGACTACGAGCAGTACTTC. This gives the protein CASGPLKRRTSDYEQYF.

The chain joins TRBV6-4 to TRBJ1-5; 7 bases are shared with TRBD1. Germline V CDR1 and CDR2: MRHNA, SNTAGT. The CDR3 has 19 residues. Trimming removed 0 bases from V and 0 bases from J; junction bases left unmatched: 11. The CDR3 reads CASSDSPRGDSVSNQPQHF. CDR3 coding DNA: TGTGCCAGCAGTGACTCGCCCAGGGGGGATAGTGTTAGCAATCAGCCCCAGCATTTT.

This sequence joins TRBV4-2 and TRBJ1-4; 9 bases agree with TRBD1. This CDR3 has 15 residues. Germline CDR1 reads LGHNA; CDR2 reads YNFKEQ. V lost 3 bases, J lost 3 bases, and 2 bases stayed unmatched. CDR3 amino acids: CASSQNRGPNEKLFF. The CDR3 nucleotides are TGTGCCAGCAGCCAGAACAGGGGGCCTAATGAAAAACTGTTTTTT.

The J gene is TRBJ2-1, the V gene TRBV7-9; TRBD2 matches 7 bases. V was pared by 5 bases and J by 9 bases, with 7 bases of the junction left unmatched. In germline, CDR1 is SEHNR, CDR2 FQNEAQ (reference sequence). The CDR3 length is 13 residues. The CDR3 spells CASSPSSGPEQFF. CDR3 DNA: TGTGCCAGCAGCCCATCTAGCGGACCTGAGCAGTTCTTC.

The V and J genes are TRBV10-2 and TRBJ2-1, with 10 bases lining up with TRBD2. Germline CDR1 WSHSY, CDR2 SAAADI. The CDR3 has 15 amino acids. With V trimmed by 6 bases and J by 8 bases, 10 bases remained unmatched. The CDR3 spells CASSQREGAFDEQFF. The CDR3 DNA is TGCGCCAGCAGCCAGCGGGAGGGCGCTTTTGATGAGCAGTTCTTC.

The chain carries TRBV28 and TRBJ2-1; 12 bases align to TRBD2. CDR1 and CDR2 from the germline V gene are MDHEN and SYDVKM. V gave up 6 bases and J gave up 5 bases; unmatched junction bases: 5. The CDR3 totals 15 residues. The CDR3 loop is CASRPGLAGHNEQFF. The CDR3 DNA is TGTGCCAGCAGACCAGGACTAGCGGGACACAATGAGCAGTTCTTC.

The CDR3, as DNA: TGTGCCAGCAGCGAGCTTGGGTCTAGCGGGAGAGGAAGCAATGAGCAGTTCTTC. Its protein is CASSELGSSGRGSNEQFF. The chain links TRBV5-6 to TRBJ2-1, with TRBD2 matching over 10 bases. V gave up 4 bases and J gave up 6 bases; unmatched junction bases: 16. The CDR3 totals 18 residues. Germline values: CDR1 SGHDT, CDR2 YYEEEE.

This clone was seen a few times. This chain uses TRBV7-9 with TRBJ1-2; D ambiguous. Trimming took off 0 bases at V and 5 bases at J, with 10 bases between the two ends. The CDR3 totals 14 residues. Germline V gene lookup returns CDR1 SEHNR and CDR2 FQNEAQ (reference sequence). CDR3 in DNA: TGTGCCAGCAGCTTAGCCGCGGTCGGTTATGGCTACACCTTC. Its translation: CASSLAAVGYGYTF.

The CDR3 region is CAWSRTGNSGNTIYF. The CDR3 region has the DNA TGTGCCTGGAGTAGGACAGGGAACTCTGGAAACACCATATATTTT. This chain links TRBV30 with TRBJ1-3; TRBD1 matches at 8 bases. V was pared by 2 bases and J by 0 bases, with 3 bases of the junction left unmatched. This CDR3 spans 15 amino acids. Germline CDR1 GTSNPN, CDR2 SVGIG (reference sequence).

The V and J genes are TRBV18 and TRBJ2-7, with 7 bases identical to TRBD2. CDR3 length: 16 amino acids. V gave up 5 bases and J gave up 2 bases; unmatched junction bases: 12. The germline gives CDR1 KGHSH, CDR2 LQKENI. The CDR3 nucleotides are TGTGCCAGCTCATCACTAGCGTCAAAGAGGGCCTACGAGCAGTACTTC. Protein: CASSSLASKRAYEQYF.

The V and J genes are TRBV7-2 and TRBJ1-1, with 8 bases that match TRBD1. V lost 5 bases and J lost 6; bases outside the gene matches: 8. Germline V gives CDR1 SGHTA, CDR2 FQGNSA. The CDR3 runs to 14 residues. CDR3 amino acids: CASSHQGAGAEAFF. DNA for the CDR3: TGTGCCAGCAGCCATCAGGGGGCAGGGGCTGAAGCTTTCTTT.

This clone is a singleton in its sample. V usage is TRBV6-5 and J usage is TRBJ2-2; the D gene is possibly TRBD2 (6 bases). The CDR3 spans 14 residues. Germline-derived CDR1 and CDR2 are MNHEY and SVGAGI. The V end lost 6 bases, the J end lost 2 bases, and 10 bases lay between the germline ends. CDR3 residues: CASRGLYNTGELFF. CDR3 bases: TGTGCCAGCAGGGGACTCTATAACACCGGGGAGCTGTTTTTT.

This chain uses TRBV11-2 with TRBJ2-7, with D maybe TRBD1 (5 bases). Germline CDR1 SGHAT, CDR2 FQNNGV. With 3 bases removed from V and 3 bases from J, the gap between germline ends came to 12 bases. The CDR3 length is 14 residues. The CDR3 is CASSFAGPYYEQYF. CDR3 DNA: TGTGCCAGCAGCTTCGCAGGGCCTTACTACGAGCAGTACTTC.

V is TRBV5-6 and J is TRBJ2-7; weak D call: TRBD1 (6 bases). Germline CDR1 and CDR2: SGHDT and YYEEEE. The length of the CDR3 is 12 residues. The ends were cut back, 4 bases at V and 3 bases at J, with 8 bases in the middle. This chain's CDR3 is CASSRTDYEQYF. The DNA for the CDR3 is TGTGCCAGCAGCCGGACAGACTACGAGCAGTACTTC.

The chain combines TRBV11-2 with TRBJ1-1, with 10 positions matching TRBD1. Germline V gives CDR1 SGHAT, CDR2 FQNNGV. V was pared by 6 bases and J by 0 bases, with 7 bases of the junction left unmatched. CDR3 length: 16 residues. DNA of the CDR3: TGTGCCAGCAGATCTGAGGGACAGGGGTTGAACACTGAAGCTTTCTTT. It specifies CASRSEGQGLNTEAFF.

The chain's CDR3 is CASDRENIQYF. As DNA, the CDR3 is TGTGCCAGCGACAGGGAAAACATTCAGTACTTC. The chain employs TRBV2 and TRBJ2-4; 7 positions agree with TRBD1. Germline CDR1 and CDR2: SNHLY and FYNNEI. This CDR3 has 11 residues. The trim removed 8 bases at V and 5 bases at J, leaving 0 bases unmatched.

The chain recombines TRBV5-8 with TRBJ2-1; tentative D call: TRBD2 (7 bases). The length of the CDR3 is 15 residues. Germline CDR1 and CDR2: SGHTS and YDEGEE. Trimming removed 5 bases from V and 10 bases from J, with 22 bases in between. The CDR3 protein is CASRSRLGGVGEQFF. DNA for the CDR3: TGTGCCAGCAGGTCCCGACTAGGGGGGGTCGGAGAGCAGTTCTTC.